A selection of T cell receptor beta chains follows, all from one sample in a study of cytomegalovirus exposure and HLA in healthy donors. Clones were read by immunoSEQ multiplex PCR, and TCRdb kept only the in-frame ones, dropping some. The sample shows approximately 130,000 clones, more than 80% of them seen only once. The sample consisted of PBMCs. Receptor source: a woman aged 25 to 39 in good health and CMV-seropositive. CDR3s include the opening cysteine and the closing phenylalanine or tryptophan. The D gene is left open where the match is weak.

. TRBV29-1 CSVEGRLSQETQYF
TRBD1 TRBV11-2 CASSPWGGQVYF
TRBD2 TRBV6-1 CASSEQTSGNNEQYF
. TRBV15 CATSRDQGSSEQYF
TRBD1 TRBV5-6 CASSSSSSGTGRDTQYF
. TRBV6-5 CASSYSPTDTQYF
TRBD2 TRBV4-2 CASSQTGLAGVEEQYF
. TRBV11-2 CASSAQGGYTEAFF
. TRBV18 CASSPGAARSYEQYF
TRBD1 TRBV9 CASSTRLGTGDNEQFF
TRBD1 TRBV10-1 CASSETGDEPQHF
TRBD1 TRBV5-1 CASRGQGALTEAFF
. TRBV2 CASKGISHEQYF
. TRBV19 CASSIAHSNQPQHF
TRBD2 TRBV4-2 CASSQDLLAGPLGYTQYF
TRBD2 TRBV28 CASSPLGLAGGDNEQFF
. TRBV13 CASSLEKPPMNTEAFF
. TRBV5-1 CASSYSPGQMNTEAFF
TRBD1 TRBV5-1 CASSVTGGTADTQYF
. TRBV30 CAWRSGSRNTIYF